The clone carrying this T cell receptor (beta chain) has ten or more counts. The CDR3 sequence is 13 residues long. Trimming removed 1 base from V and 5 bases from J, with 8 bases in between. Germline loops: CDR1 SGHTA, CDR2 FQGNSA. This entry comes from a study of early T cells in non-severe SARS-CoV-2 infection. TCRdb processed the 5' RACE reads anew with MiXCR; each CDR3 protein has one entry. The repertoire has tens of thousands of distinct CDR3 sequences, 4.9% of them found once; the top ten carry around 4.9%. The sequence came from an adult who was a healthcare worker with PCR-confirmed SARS-CoV-2 infection or an uninfected control (not recorded which). Sequenced material: whole blood. The chain links TRBV7-2 to TRBJ2-5; D is undetermined. The CDR3 DNA reads as TGTGCCAGCAGCTTAGGTTTCAGGGAGACCCAGTACTTC. This codes for CASSLGFRETQYF.